The T cell receptor (beta chain) under discussion was sequenced for a study of post-analysis software for immune sequencing data. Turning to the study itself: The cohort encompassed relapsing-remitting, secondary progressive and progressive-relapsing multiple sclerosis disease courses. Study-wide points: Five or six TRBV segments were significantly more frequent in patients than in controls. TRBV5-6, TRBV5-1 and TRBV20-1 were among these segments. Samples from one preparation batch, clustered by F measure, grouped strongly together. Multiple sclerosis was associated with a significant reduction in normalized Chao1 diversity relative to controls.

This clonotype occurred a few times. The antigen is undetermined. CDR3 length equals 15 residues. Deletions cut 1 base from V and 1 base from J, with 9 bases between. CDR1 and CDR2 from the germline V gene are SGHTA and FQGNSA. Researchers reported that TCR beta cDNA libraries carried unique molecular identifiers. Each sample of roughly 0.9 to 10 million input T cells yielded 500,000 or so cDNA molecules, so each molecule approximated one T cell. TCRdb analysed the PCR reads with MiXCR anew, one entry per CDR3 protein. Of roughly 800,000 distinct CDR3 sequences listed, 40% to 55% are singletons. The V and J genes are TRBV7-2 and TRBJ2-3; D is unclear. This clonotype originated in a girl between 5 and 17 years old with multiple sclerosis. Sequences were obtained from blood. The DNA for the CDR3 is TGTGCCAGCAGCTTAGGGGGATTCCGCACAGATACGCAGTATTTT. This gives the protein CASSLGGFRTDTQYF.